These 20 T cell receptor beta chains originate from one sample sequenced in a study of T cell changes during pregnancy in multiple sclerosis. Only in-frame clones appear in the TCRdb table, and some are missing; sequencing was by immunoSEQ multiplex PCR. The sample lists some 60,000 clones, around 90% seen once, with around 3.3% in the top ten. The specimen comprised peripheral blood, sampled after pregnancy. These receptors all come from a female donor in good health, enrolled as a control in a pregnancy study.

The rearrangement uses TRBV6-1 and TRBJ2-6; D may be TRBD2 (7 bases). CDR1 and CDR2 from the germline V gene are MNHNS and SASEGT. The ends were cut back, 3 bases at V and 1 base at J, with 10 bases in the middle. This CDR3 comprises 16 residues. The CDR3 nucleotides are TGTGCCAGCAGTGACCGGGGGGCATCTGGGGCCAACGTCCTGACTTTC. Translating gives CASSDRGASGANVLTF.

The chain is built from TRBV5-4 and TRBJ2-6; 9 nucleotides agree with TRBD1. The CDR3 runs to 17 residues. Germline V gives CDR1 SGHNT, CDR2 YYREEE (reference sequence). J lost 4 bases, V lost 4 bases, and 9 bases had no gene match. CDR3 sequence (DNA): TGTGCCAGCAGCGCAGGACAGGGGCCCTCCGGGGCCAACGTCCTGACTTTC. Translation gives CASSAGQGPSGANVLTF. The full variable domain, completed using reference TRBV5-4 and TRBJ2-6, is ETGVTQSPTHLIKTRGQQVTLRCSSQSGHNTVSWYQQALGQGPQFIFQYYREEENGRGNFPPRFSGLQFPNYSSELNVNALELDDSALYLCASSAGQGPSGANVLTFGAGSRLTVL.

V and J are TRBV19 and TRBJ2-1; D possibly corresponds to TRBD1 (7 bases). Germline V lookup: CDR1 LNHDA, CDR2 SQIVND (reference sequence). Trimming cost V 5 bases and J 2 bases, with 13 bases left between them. CDR3 length: 15 residues. The CDR3 spells CASSPRGDPYNEQFF. The DNA for the CDR3 is TGTGCCAGTAGTCCCAGGGGGGATCCCTACAATGAGCAGTTCTTC.

The chain recombines TRBV30 with TRBJ2-3; a possible D gene is TRBD1 (5 bases). The CDR3 extends over 15 amino acids. V was trimmed by 1 base and J by 0 bases, leaving 11 bases between them. Germline assignment: CDR1 GTSNPN and CDR2 SVGIG (reference sequence). The CDR3 nucleotides read TGTGCCTGGAGTGGGGGCCATGACAGCACAGATACGCAGTATTTT. Translating it yields CAWSGGHDSTDTQYF.

V gene TRBV19 combines with J gene TRBJ1-5, with TRBD1 identical over 10 bases. Germline lookup yields CDR1 LNHDA and CDR2 SQIVND (reference sequence). J gave up 7 bases and V 4 bases, and 10 bases lay outside the gene matches. The CDR3 extends over 16 amino acids. The CDR3 nucleotides read TGTGCCAGTAGTACGTCCCGGGACAGGGGCGAGCAGCCCCAGCATTTT. Translating it yields CASSTSRDRGEQPQHF.

This clone showed up just once. The CDR3 is CASSLGRAGGPITDTQYF. The CDR3 nucleotides read TGTGCCAGCAGCTTGGGGAGAGCGGGAGGGCCAATCACAGATACGCAGTATTTT. The rearrangement joins TRBV5-4 to TRBJ2-3, with 10 bases matching TRBD2. The CDR3 is 18 residues long. Germline V lookup: CDR1 SGHNT, CDR2 YYREEE (reference sequence). V gave up 0 bases and J gave up 2 bases; unmatched junction bases: 9.

The V and J genes are TRBV7-3 and TRBJ1-2; 9 bases map to TRBD1. Per germline, CDR1 SGHTA and CDR2 FQGTGA. The CDR3 contains 16 residues. V lost 5 bases, J lost 8 bases, and 15 bases stayed unmatched. CDR3 in amino acids: CASSPTRDRALGGYTF. In DNA form, the CDR3 reads TGTGCCAGCAGCCCAACTCGGGACAGGGCTCTCGGAGGCTACACCTTC. The entire variable domain, with the rest obtained from reference TRBV7-3 and TRBJ1-2, is as follows: GAGVSQTPSNKVTEKGKYVELRCDPISGHTALYWYRQSLGQGPEFLIYFQGTGAADDSGLPNDRFFAVRPEGSVSTLKIQRTERGDSAVYLCASSPTRDRALGGYTFGSGTRLTVV.

The chain combines TRBV19 with TRBJ1-2, with 8 bases fitting TRBD1. After removal of 7 bases from V and 7 bases from J, the junction contained 8 bases not matched to a gene. The germline V gene encodes CDR1 LNHDA and CDR2 SQIVND (reference sequence). The CDR3 covers 13 residues. This CDR3 is CASTRTGRSGYTF. CDR3 in DNA: TGTGCCAGTACCAGGACAGGGAGGAGTGGCTACACCTTC.

This chain connects TRBV7-6 to TRBJ2-2; TRBD1 matches at 7 bases. Losses at the gene ends were 4 bases for V and 6 bases for J; bases not matched to a gene: 5. The CDR3 runs 14 residues. Germline V lookup: CDR1 SGHVS, CDR2 FNYEAQ. Here the CDR3 reads CASSSGQRAGELFF. The CDR3 coding sequence is TGTGCCAGCAGCTCGGGACAGAGGGCCGGGGAGCTGTTTTTT.

In its sample, this clone was seen a few times. The chain employs TRBV4-1 and TRBJ1-2, with TRBD1 identical over 10 bases. The CDR3 consists of 16 residues. Germline CDR1 is MGHRA and CDR2 is YSYEKL. The trim removed 1 base at V and 7 bases at J, leaving 9 bases unmatched. CDR3 sequence reads: CASSQVGQGPRGGYTF. The CDR3 region has the DNA TGCGCCAGCAGCCAAGTGGGACAGGGGCCCCGGGGTGGCTACACCTTC.

The chain links TRBV10-3 to TRBJ2-1; possible D gene TRBD2, 5 bases. V lost 0 bases and J 5 bases, leaving 8 bases between the germline ends. The CDR3 spans 14 residues. In germline, CDR1 is ENHRY, CDR2 SYGVKD. The CDR3 spells CAISESRDDNEQFF. CDR3 coding DNA: TGTGCCATCAGTGAGTCGAGGGATGACAATGAGCAGTTCTTC.

The V and J genes are TRBV13 and TRBJ1-5, with D unresolved. The V end was cut by 5 bases, the J end by 1 base, with 9 bases between. CDR3 size: 14 residues. Germline V gives CDR1 PRHDT, CDR2 FYEKMQ (reference sequence). The CDR3 DNA is TGTGCCAGCAGCATCGACGGGAGCAATCAGCCCCAGCATTTT. Residues: CASSIDGSNQPQHF. Based on the CDR3 plus reference TRBV13 and TRBJ1-5, the full variable domain is AAGVIQSPRHLIKEKRETATLKCYPIPRHDTVYWYQQGPGQDPQFLISFYEKMQSDKGSIPDRFSAQQFSDYHSELNMSSLELGDSALYFCASSIDGSNQPQHFGDGTRLSIL.

The rearrangement links TRBV13 to TRBJ1-2; 10 bases match TRBD1. Germline V lookup: CDR1 PRHDT, CDR2 FYEKMQ (reference sequence). The CDR3 runs 17 residues. V lost 3 bases and J lost 4; bases outside the gene matches: 11. The CDR3 here is CASSLATGGAPLYGYTF. Written as DNA, the CDR3 is TGTGCCAGCAGCTTGGCGACAGGGGGCGCCCCCCTCTATGGCTACACCTTC.

This sequence joins TRBV5-4 and TRBJ2-2, with TRBD2 matching 8 bases. The CDR3 has 17 amino acids. Germline lookup yields CDR1 SGHNT and CDR2 YYREEE (reference sequence). V trimming: 5 bases; J trimming: 6 bases; junction bases outside the gene matches: 15. The CDR3 nucleotides read TGTGCCAGCAGTCCACTCCCCGGGGGGGCTGTCCCCGGGGAGCTGTTTTTT. This codes for CASSPLPGGAVPGELFF.

The V call is TRBV11-2, the J call TRBJ1-2, with 8 bases fitting TRBD1. Germline CDR1 reads SGHAT; CDR2 reads FQNNGV. V was clipped by 2 bases and J by 8 bases; unmatched bases: 4. This CDR3 has 13 amino acids. CDR3 loop: CASSLQGARGYTF. The CDR3 DNA is TGTGCCAGCAGCTTACAGGGGGCCCGAGGCTACACCTTC. The full variable domain, with the rest looked up from reference TRBV11-2 and TRBJ1-2, is EAGVAQSPRYKIIEKRQSVAFWCNPISGHATLYWYQQILGQGPKLLIQFQNNGVVDDSQLPKDRFSAERLKGVDSTLKIQPAKLEDSAVYLCASSLQGARGYTFGSGTRLTVV.

This chain connects TRBV28 to TRBJ1-2, with D perhaps matching TRBD1 (5 bases). The V gene lost 8 bases and the J gene lost 3 bases, with 16 bases spanning the gap. The CDR3 covers 14 residues. Germline CDR1 and CDR2: MDHEN and SYDVKM. The CDR3 region has the DNA TGTGCCAGCGTTTCCGCAGGGACTGACTATGGCTACACCTTC. It translates to CASVSAGTDYGYTF.

This chain uses TRBV18 with TRBJ2-7, with 10 positions matching TRBD1. The CDR3 loop spans 15 amino acids. J was trimmed by 0 bases and V by 3 bases; bases with no gene match: 2. Germline CDR1 and CDR2: KGHSH and LQKENI. CDR3 protein: CASSPGQGSSYEQYF. The CDR3 nucleotides read TGTGCCAGCTCACCGGGACAGGGGAGCTCCTACGAGCAGTACTTC.

The CDR3 nucleotides read TGTGCCAGCAGCCTAGGGGTTTCAGGGAATAATGAAAAACTGTTTTTT. Translating it yields CASSLGVSGNNEKLFF. The V gene is TRBV7-8, the J gene TRBJ1-4, with a possible D match to TRBD1 (5 bases). Trimming pared 5 bases from V and 4 bases from J, leaving 17 bases between. Germline CDR1 is SGHVS and CDR2 is FQNEAQ. This CDR3 region has 16 residues.

This clone has only one observation. This chain links TRBV2 with TRBJ1-1; D unclear. The germline gives CDR1 SNHLY, CDR2 FYNNEI. The CDR3 extends over 14 amino acids. The V and J ends lost 7 bases and 4 bases respectively, with 16 bases between them. The CDR3 DNA is TGTGCCAGCACGCGGTTAGAGCGTAGCACTGAAGCTTTCTTT. This sequence encodes CASTRLERSTEAFF. The whole variable domain, filled in from reference TRBV2 and TRBJ1-1, reads EPEVTQTPSHQVTQMGQEVILRCVPISNHLYFYWYRQILGQKVEFLVSFYNNEISEKSEIFDDQFSVERPDGSNFTLKIRSTKLEDSAMYFCASTRLERSTEAFFGQGTRLTVV.

V is TRBV2 and J is TRBJ1-1; D is uncertain. V was cut by 4 bases and J by 1 base, with 10 bases left in between. The CDR3 length is 14 residues. Germline CDR1 and CDR2: SNHLY and FYNNEI. CDR3: CASSGGLGNTEAFF. CDR3 bases: TGTGCCAGCAGTGGAGGGTTGGGGAACACTGAAGCTTTCTTT. Supplemented by reference TRBV2 and TRBJ1-1, the full variable domain reads EPEVTQTPSHQVTQMGQEVILRCVPISNHLYFYWYRQILGQKVEFLVSFYNNEISEKSEIFDDQFSVERPDGSNFTLKIRSTKLEDSAMYFCASSGGLGNTEAFFGQGTRLTVV.